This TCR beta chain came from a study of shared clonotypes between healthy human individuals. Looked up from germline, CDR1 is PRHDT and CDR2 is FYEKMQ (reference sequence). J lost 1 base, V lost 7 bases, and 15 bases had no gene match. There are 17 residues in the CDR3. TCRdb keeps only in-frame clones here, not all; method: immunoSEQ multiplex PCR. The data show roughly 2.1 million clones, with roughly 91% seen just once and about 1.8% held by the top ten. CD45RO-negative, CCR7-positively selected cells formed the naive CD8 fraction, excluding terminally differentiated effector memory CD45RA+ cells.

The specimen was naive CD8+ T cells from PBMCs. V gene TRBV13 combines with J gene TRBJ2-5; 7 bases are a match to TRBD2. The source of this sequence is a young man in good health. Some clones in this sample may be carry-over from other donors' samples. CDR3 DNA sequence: TGTGCCAGCAAGCCCACCCACATGAGCGGGATCCAAGAGACCCAGTACTTC. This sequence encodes CASKPTHMSGIQETQYF.